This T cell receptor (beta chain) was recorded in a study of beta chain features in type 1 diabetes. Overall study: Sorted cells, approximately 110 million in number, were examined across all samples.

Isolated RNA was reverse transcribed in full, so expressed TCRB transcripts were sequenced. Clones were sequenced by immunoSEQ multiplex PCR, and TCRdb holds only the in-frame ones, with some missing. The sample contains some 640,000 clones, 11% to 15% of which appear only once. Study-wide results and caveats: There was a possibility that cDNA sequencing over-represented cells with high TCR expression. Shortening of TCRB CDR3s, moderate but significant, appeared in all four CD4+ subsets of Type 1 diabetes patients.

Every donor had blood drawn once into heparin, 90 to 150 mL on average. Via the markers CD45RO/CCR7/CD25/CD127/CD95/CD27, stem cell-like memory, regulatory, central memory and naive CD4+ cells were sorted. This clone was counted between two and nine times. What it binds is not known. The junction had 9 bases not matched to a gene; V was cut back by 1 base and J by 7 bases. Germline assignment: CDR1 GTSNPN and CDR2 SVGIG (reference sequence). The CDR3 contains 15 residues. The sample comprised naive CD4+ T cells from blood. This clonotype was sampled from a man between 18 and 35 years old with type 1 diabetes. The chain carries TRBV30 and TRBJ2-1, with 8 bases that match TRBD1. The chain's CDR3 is CAWSGWDRRKNEQFF. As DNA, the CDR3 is TGTGCCTGGAGTGGGTGGGACAGGAGAAAGAATGAGCAGTTCTTC.